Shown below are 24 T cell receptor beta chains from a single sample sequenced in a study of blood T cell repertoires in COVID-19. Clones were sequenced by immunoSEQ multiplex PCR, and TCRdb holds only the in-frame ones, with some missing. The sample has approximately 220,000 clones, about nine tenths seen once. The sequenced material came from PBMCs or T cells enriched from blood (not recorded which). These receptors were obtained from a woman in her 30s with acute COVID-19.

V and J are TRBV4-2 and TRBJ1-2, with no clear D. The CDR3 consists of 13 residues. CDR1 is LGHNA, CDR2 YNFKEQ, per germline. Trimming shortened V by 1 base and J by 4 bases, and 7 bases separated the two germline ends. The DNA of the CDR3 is TGTGCCAGCAGCCAAGCGGGAGGCTATGGCTACACCTTC. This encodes CASSQAGGYGYTF.

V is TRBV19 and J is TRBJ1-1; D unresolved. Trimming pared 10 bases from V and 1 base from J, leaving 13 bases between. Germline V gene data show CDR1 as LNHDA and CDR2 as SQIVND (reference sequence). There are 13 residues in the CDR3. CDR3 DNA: TGTGCCACCCGGACGGGGTGGAACACTGAAGCTTTCTTT. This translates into CATRTGWNTEAFF.

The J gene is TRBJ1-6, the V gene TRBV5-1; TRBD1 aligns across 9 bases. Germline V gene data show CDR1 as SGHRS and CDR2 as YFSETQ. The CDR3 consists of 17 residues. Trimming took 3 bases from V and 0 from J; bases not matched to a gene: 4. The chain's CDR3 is CASSWGQGSSYNSPLHF. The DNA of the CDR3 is TGCGCCAGCAGCTGGGGACAGGGCAGCTCCTATAATTCACCCCTCCACTTT.

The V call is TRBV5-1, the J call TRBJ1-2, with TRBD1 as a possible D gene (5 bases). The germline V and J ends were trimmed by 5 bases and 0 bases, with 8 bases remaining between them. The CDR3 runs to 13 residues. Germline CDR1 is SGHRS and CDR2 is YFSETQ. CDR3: CASRWGANYGYTF. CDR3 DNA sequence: TGCGCCAGCAGGTGGGGCGCTAACTATGGCTACACCTTC. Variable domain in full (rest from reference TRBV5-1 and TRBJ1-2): KAGVTQTPRYLIKTRGQQVTLSCSPISGHRSVSWYQQTPGQGLQFLFEYFSETQRNKGNFPGRFSGRQFSNSRSEMNVSTLELGDSALYLCASRWGANYGYTFGSGTRLTVV.

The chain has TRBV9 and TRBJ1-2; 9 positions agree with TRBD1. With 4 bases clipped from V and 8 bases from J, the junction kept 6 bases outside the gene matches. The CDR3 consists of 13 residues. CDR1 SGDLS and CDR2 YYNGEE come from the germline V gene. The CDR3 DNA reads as TGTGCCAGCAGCTCGGGACAGGGATACGGCTACACCTTC. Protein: CASSSGQGYGYTF. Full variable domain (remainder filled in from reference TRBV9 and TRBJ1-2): DSGVTQTPKHLITATGQRVTLRCSPRSGDLSVYWYQQSLDQGLQFLIQYYNGEERAKGNILERFSAQQFPDLHSELNLSSLELGDSALYFCASSSGQGYGYTFGSGTRLTVV.

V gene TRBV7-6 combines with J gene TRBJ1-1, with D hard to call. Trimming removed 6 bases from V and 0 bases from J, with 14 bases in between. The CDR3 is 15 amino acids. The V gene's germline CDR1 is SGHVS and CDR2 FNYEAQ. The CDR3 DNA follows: TGTGCCAGCAGTCGACACAGCCCCATGAACACTGAAGCTTTCTTT. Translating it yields CASSRHSPMNTEAFF. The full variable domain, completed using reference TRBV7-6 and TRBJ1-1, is GAGVSQSPRYKVTKRGQDVALRCDPISGHVSLYWYRQALGQGPEFLTYFNYEAQQDKSGLPNDRFSAERPEGSISTLTIQRTEQRDSAMYRCASSRHSPMNTEAFFGQGTRLTVV.

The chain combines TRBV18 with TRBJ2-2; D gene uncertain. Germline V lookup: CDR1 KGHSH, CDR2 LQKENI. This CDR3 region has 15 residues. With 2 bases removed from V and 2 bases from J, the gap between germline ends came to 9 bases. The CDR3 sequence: CASSPESINTGELFF. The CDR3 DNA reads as TGTGCCAGCTCACCAGAAAGCATTAACACCGGGGAGCTGTTTTTT.

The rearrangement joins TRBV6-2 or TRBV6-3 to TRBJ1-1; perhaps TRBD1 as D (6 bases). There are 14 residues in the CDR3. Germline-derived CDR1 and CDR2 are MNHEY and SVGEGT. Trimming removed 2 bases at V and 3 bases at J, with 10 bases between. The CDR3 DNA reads TGTGCCAGCAGTTACCGGAAGGGGGACACTGAAGCTTTCTTT. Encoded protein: CASSYRKGDTEAFF.

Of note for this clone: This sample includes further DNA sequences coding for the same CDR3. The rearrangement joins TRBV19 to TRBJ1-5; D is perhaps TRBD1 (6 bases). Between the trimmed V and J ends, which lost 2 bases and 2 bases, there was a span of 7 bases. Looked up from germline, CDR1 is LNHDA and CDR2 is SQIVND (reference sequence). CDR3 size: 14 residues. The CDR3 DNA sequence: TGTGCCAGTAGTATATCAGGGGGCAATCAGCCCCAGCATTTT. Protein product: CASSISGGNQPQHF.

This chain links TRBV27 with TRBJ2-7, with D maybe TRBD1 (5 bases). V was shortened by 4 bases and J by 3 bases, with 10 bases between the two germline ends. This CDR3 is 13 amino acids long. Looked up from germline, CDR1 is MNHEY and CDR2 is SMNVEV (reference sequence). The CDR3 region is CASSSQGGYEQYF. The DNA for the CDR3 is TGTGCCAGCAGTTCGCAGGGTGGCTACGAGCAGTACTTC.

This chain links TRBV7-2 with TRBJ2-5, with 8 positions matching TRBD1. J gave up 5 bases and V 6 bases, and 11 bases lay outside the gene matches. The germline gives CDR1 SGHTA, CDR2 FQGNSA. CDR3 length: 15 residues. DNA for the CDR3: TGTGCCAGCAGACGAAATGGACAGGGTGGGGAGACCCAGTACTTC. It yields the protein CASRRNGQGGETQYF.

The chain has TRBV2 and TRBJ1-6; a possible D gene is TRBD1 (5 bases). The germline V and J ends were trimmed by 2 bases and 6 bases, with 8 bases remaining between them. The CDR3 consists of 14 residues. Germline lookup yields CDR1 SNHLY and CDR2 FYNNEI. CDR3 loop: CASSEQGGNSPLHF. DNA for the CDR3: TGTGCCAGCAGTGAACAGGGAGGTAATTCACCCCTCCACTTT.

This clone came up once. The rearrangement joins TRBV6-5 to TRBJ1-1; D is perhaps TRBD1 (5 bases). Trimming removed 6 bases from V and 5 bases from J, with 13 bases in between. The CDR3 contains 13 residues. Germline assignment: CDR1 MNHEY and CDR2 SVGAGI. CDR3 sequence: CASSREGMTEAFF. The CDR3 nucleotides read TGTGCCAGCAGCCGGGAGGGGATGACTGAAGCTTTCTTT.

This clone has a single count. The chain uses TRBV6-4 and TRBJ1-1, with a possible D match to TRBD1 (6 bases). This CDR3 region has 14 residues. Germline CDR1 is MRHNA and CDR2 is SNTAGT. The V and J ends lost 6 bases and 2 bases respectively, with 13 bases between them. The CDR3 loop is CASRHDRLNTEAFF. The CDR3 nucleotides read TGTGCCAGCAGACATGACAGGCTTAACACTGAAGCTTTCTTT.

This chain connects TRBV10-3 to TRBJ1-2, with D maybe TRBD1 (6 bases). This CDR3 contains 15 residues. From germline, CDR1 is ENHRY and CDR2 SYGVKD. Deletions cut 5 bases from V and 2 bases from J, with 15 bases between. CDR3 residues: CAISYSGQNNYGYTF. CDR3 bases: TGTGCCATCAGTTATTCGGGACAAAACAACTATGGCTACACCTTC.

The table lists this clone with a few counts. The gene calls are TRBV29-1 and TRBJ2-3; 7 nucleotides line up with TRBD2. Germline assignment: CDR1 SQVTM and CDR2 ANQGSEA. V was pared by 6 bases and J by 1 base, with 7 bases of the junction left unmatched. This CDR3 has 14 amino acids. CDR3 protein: CSVSTSMGTDTQYF. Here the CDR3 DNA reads TGCAGCGTCTCGACTAGCATGGGCACAGATACGCAGTATTTT.

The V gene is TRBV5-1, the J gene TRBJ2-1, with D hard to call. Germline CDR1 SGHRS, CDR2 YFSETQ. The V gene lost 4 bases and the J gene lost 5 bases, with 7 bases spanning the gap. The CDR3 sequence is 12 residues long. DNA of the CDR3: TGCGCCAGCAGCGTCCGGGACAATGAGCAGTTCTTC. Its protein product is CASSVRDNEQFF.

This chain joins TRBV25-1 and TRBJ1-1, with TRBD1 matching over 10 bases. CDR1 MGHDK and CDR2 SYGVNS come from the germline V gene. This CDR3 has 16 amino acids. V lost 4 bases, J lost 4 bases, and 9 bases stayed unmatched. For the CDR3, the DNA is TGTGCCAGCAGTGCCTTGACAGGGGGCTTGTTCACTGAAGCTTTCTTT. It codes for CASSALTGGLFTEAFF.

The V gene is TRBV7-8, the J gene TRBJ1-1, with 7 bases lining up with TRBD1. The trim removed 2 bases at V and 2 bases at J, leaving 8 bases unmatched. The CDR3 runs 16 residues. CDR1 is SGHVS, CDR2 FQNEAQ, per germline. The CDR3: CASSLTGTVRNTEAFF. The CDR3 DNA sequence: TGTGCCAGCAGCTTAACGGGGACAGTTCGTAACACTGAAGCTTTCTTT.

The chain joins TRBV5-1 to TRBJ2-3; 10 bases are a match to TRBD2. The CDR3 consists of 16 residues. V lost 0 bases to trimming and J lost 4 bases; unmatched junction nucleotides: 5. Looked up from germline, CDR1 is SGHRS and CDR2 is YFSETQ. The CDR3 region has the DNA TGCGCCAGCAGCTTGGGTAGCGGGGGGTTGGCAGATACGCAGTATTTT. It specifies CASSLGSGGLADTQYF.

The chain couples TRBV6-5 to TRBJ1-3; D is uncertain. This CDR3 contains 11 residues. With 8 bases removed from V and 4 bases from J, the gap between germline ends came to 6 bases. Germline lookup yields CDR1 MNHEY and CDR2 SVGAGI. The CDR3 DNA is TGTGCCAGCCATCGGGGAAACACCATATATTTT. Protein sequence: CASHRGNTIYF.

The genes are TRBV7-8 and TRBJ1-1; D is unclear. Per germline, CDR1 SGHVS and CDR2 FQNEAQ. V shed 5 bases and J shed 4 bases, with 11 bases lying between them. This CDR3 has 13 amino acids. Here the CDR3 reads CASSQDGGTEAFF. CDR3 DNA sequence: TGTGCCAGCAGCCAGGACGGAGGCACTGAAGCTTTCTTT.

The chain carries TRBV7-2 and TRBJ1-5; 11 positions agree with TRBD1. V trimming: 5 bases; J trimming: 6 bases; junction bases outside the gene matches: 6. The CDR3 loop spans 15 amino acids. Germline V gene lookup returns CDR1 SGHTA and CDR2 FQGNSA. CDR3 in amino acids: CASSLGTGGFQPQHF. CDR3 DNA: TGTGCCAGCAGCCTCGGGACAGGGGGTTTTCAGCCCCAGCATTTT. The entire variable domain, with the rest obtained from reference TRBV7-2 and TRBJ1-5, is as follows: GAGVSQSPSNKVTEKGKDVELRCDPISGHTALYWYRQSLGQGLEFLIYFQGNSAPDKSGLPSDRFSAERTGGSVSTLTIQRTQQEDSAVYLCASSLGTGGFQPQHFGDGTRLSIL.

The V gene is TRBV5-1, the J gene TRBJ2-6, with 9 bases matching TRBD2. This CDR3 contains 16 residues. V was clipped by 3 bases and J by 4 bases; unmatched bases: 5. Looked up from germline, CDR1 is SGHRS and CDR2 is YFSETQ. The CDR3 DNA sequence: TGCGCCAGCAGCTCTGTTAGCGGGGGCGGGGCCAACGTCCTGACTTTC. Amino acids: CASSSVSGGGANVLTF.